This entry is about one T cell receptor (beta chain). The sample belongs to a study of shared T cell receptors in the human thymus. Clones were read by immunoSEQ multiplex PCR, and TCRdb kept only the in-frame ones, dropping some. The table records 640,000 or so clones, about 89% of them present only once. The CDR3 has 14 amino acids. The V gene's germline CDR1 is SGHAT and CDR2 FQNNGV. Trimming removed 3 bases from V and 4 bases from J; junction bases left unmatched: 6. These data were also filed under a second study, of human thymus T cells. According to that study: Healthy Finnish infants undergoing corrective surgery for congenital heart defects were used as donors. Resections were taken during corrective heart surgery, and the thymus tissue came from these. Thymic and blood repertoires seemed to favor certain V and J genes. Highly overlapping thymic repertoires in unrelated individuals were reported by related research.

The chain recombines TRBV11-2 with TRBJ2-7; TRBD2 agrees at 7 bases. Sequenced input: thymocytes. The clonotype was recovered from a boy less than two years old with a congenital heart defect. CDR3 nucleotide sequence: TGTGCCAGCAGCTTGGGGGGGGGAAGGTACGAGCAGTACTTC. Translation gives CASSLGGGRYEQYF.